Given below is one TCR beta chain in context. This sample is drawn from a study of blood T cell repertoires in COVID-19. V was trimmed by 6 bases and J by 0 bases, leaving 6 bases between them. The germline V gene has CDR1 MNHEY and CDR2 SVGAGI. CDR3 length: 13 amino acids. Per the original methods: Counts of nucleated cells, estimated from reference gene primer amplification, were obtained. Here immunoSEQ multiplex PCR was the method, and the copy in TCRdb shows in-frame clones only, minus some. That table gives V, J and clone size, and the DNA gave D and trimming. Counted here are under 300,000 clones, approximately 92% occurring once; the ten biggest clones make up approximately 4.6%.

The sequencing sample was made of peripheral blood. The J gene is TRBJ1-5, the V gene TRBV6-5; D gene unclear. This TCR was sampled from a woman between 40 and 50 years old who had recovered from COVID-19. In DNA, the CDR3 is TGTGCCAGCAGCGGTTTTAGCAATCAGCCCCAGCATTTT. Translation gives CASSGFSNQPQHF.